This TCR beta chain was sequenced during a study of T cell responses to AZD1222 COVID-19 vaccine. Using immunoSEQ multiplex PCR, the repertoire was profiled, and TCRdb retains in-frame clones only, with some absent. The table lists 150,000 or so clones, 91% of them singletons, with over 3% in the top ten. About this clone: No antigen is known for it.

This CDR3 has 15 amino acids. The germline V gene has CDR1 SGDLS and CDR2 YYNGEE. V shed 3 bases, J shed 7 bases, and the junction held 10 bases outside the gene matches. General study findings and limits: Spike-specific TCR breadth and depth both grew after two AZD1222 doses. The study found vaccine-associated CD4 TCRs spanning spike, dominant at 160-218 and 743-854.

The source was peripheral blood, collected 28 days after the second AZD1222 dose. The rearrangement joins TRBV9 to TRBJ1-2; TRBD1 aligns across 9 bases. The origin of this receptor is an adult who received the AZD1222 COVID-19 vaccine. The DNA of the CDR3 is TGTGCCAGCAGCGAGCCTCCACAGGGGGCGCGTGGCTACACCTTC. Protein: CASSEPPQGARGYTF.